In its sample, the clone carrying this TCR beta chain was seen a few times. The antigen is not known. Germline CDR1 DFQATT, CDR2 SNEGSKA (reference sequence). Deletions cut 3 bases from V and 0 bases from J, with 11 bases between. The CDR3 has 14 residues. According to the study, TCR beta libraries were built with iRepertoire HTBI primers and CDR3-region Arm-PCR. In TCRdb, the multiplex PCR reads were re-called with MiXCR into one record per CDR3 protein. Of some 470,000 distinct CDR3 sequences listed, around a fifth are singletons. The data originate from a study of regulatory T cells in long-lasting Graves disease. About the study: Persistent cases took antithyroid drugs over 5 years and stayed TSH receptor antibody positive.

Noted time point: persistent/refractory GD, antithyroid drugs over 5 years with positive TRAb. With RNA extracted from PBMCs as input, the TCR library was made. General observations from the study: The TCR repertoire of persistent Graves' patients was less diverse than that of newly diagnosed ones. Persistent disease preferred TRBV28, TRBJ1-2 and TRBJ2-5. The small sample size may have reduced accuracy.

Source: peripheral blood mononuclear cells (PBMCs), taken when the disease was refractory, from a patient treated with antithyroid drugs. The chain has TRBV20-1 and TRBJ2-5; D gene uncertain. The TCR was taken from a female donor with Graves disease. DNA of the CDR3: TGCAGTGCTAGTCTATCACTGTACCAAGAGACCCAGTACTTC. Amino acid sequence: CSASLSLYQETQYF.